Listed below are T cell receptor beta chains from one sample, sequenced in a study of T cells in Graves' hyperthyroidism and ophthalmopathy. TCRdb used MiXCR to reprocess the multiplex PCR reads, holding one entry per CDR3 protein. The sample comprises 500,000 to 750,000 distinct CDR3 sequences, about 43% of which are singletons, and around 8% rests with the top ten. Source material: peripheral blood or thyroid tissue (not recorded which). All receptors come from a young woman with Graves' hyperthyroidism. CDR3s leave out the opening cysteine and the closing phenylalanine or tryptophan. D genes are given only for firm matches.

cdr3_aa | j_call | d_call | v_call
ASSLASGGSGANVLT | TRBJ2-6 | TRBD2 | TRBV7-6
ASSYQTENYGYT | TRBJ1-2 | NA | TRBV6-5
ASSGGKEKLF | TRBJ1-4 | NA | TRBV2
ASSDEGDLAEAF | TRBJ1-1 | NA | TRBV6-1
SVPGQSYEQY | TRBJ2-7 | TRBD1 | TRBV29-1
SAPGLAGAYTGELF | TRBJ2-2 | TRBD2 | TRBV20-1
SAKDRPGRVTEAF | TRBJ1-1 | NA | TRBV20-1
ASSLRRSGYTQY | TRBJ2-3 | NA | TRBV7-2
ASSQDPGGKAF | TRBJ1-1 | NA | TRBV4-3
ATYPGGPIHPGELF | TRBJ2-2 | TRBD2 | TRBV7-9
ATSGTGLAGDEQY | TRBJ2-7 | TRBD2 | TRBV24-1
RTSGRDTQY | TRBJ2-3 | TRBD2 | TRBV20-1
ASSPLDSGANVLT | TRBJ2-6 | NA | TRBV7-9